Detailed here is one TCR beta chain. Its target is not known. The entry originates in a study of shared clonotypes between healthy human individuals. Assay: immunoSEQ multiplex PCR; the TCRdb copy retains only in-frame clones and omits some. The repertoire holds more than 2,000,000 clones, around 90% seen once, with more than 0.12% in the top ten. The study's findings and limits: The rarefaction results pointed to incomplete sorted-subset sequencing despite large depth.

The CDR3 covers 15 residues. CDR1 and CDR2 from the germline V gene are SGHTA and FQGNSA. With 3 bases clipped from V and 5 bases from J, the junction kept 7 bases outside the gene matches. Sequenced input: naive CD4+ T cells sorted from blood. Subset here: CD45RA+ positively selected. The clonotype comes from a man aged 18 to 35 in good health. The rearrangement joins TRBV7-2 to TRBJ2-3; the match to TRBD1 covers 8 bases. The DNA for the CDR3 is TGTGCCAGCAGCTTCAGGGGGCGGCGTGGAGATACGCAGTATTTT. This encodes CASSFRGRRGDTQYF.